The 8 T cell receptor beta chains below all came from one sample that was sequenced in a study of CD8 T cells in ankylosing spondylitis. MiXCR was run by TCRdb on the 5' RACE reads, yielding one entry per CDR3 protein. The sample consists of 300,000 to 350,000 distinct CDR3 sequences, roughly 14% of them appearing once. Sequencing input: blood, either unsorted or a sorted T cell fraction (not recorded which). Source of these receptors: a male donor with ankylosing spondylitis or in good health (not recorded which).

The sample holds many counts of this clonotype. The chain uses TRBV9 and TRBJ2-1; D possibly corresponds to TRBD1 (5 bases). V lost 0 bases and J lost 8, with 12 bases in between. CDR3 length: 14 amino acids. Germline assignment: CDR1 SGDLS and CDR2 YYNGEE. CDR3 loop: CASSVGQRMHEQFF. DNA for the CDR3: TGTGCCAGCAGCGTAGGACAGAGGATGCATGAGCAGTTCTTC.

The gene calls are TRBV4-1 and TRBJ2-7, with D possibly being TRBD1 or TRBD2 (5 bases each). Germline V gene lookup returns CDR1 MGHRA and CDR2 YSYEKL. CDR3 length: 15 amino acids. The germline V and J ends were trimmed by 3 bases and 3 bases, with 15 bases remaining between them. The CDR3 bases are TGCGCCAGCAGCCAGGGAAGGGGAGAGGTCTACGAGCAGTACTTC. This encodes CASSQGRGEVYEQYF.

V and J are TRBV9 and TRBJ2-1, with 10 bases aligning to TRBD1. V lost 2 bases, J lost 2 bases, and 4 bases stayed unmatched. Per the germline V gene, CDR1 is SGDLS and CDR2 is YYNGEE. The CDR3 sequence is 16 residues long. The CDR3 spells CASSVTGGSTYNEQFF. As DNA, the CDR3 is TGTGCCAGCAGCGTGACAGGGGGCTCTACCTACAATGAGCAGTTCTTC.

This clonotype was counted a few times. The gene calls are TRBV9 and TRBJ2-3; 7 bases match TRBD1. Germline V CDR1 and CDR2: SGDLS, YYNGEE. CDR3 length: 14 amino acids. V shed 6 bases, J shed 0 bases, and the junction held 4 bases outside the gene matches. DNA of the CDR3: TGTGCCAGCAATCGGGACAGCAGCACAGATACGCAGTATTTT. It is translated as CASNRDSSTDTQYF. Together with reference TRBV9 and TRBJ2-3, the CDR3 gives the full variable domain: DSGVTQTPKHLITATGQRVTLRCSPRSGDLSVYWYQQSLDQGLQFLIQYYNGEERAKGNILERFSAQQFPDLHSELNLSSLELGDSALYFCASNRDSSTDTQYFGPGTRLTVL.

This clonotype came up many times. The gene calls are TRBV12-3 or TRBV12-4 and TRBJ2-1; TRBD2 matches at 8 bases. This CDR3 is built from 15 residues. Trimming at V came to 6 bases and at J to 3 bases, leaving 7 bases not matched to a gene. This chain's CDR3 is CASSSLGGGYNEQFF. The CDR3 coding sequence is TGTGCCAGCAGCTCCCTCGGGGGGGGCTACAATGAGCAGTTCTTC.

In its sample, this clonotype was seen many times. This rearrangement joins TRBV5-1 to TRBJ2-2, with TRBD2 identical over 11 bases. The germline V gene has CDR1 SGHRS and CDR2 YFSETQ. The CDR3 contains 16 residues. V lost 4 bases to trimming and J lost 1 base; unmatched junction nucleotides: 3. CDR3 in amino acids: CASSPGLAVNTGELFF. CDR3 DNA sequence: TGCGCCAGCAGCCCGGGACTAGCGGTGAACACCGGGGAGCTGTTTTTT.

This clonotype was observed a few times. This chain uses TRBV12-3 or TRBV12-4 with TRBJ2-2; D unresolved. The CDR3 runs 13 residues. The V end lost 5 bases, the J end lost 4 bases, and 8 bases lay between the germline ends. The CDR3: CASSGPATGELFF. The CDR3 DNA reads as TGTGCCAGCAGTGGACCAGCCACCGGGGAGCTGTTTTTT.

V and J are TRBV29-1 and TRBJ1-1; D ambiguous. Germline V CDR1 and CDR2: SQVTM, ANQGSEA. This CDR3 spans 11 amino acids. The V end was cut by 4 bases, the J end by 8 bases, with 11 bases between. The CDR3 spells CSVATPGEAFF. CDR3 nucleotide sequence: TGCAGCGTTGCTACCCCGGGGGAAGCTTTCTTT.